This passage covers 30 T cell receptor beta chains from one sample sequenced in a study of blood T cell repertoires in COVID-19 (dated by TCRdb to between 2020 and 2021). Library generation was performed with the immunoSEQ multiplex PCR assay. The clones in this table, taken by TCRdb from immuneACCESS, are in-frame only. Not every clone is retained; where verified, under half of the shortfall comes from an unresolved V gene, and the cause of the rest is unknown. Within this sample are roughly 69,000 clones, with nearly 90% of them counted one time only. The biggest ten clones account for 5% to 6.5% of the sample. Sequencing input: peripheral blood. The receptor source for this set is a man aged 50 or older with acute or convalescent COVID-19.

This sequence joins TRBV19 and TRBJ2-2; possibly TRBD1 for D (6 bases). Between the trimmed V and J ends, which lost 2 bases and 6 bases, there was a span of 13 bases. The CDR3 is 15 amino acids. CDR1 and CDR2 from the germline V gene are LNHDA and SQIVND (reference sequence). DNA of the CDR3: TGTGCCAGTAGTATACCGTCACAGGGTTCCGGGGAGCTGTTTTTT. Its translation is CASSIPSQGSGELFF.

This clone was picked up one time. This rearrangement joins TRBV7-9 to TRBJ2-3; 12 nucleotides line up with TRBD2. CDR1 and CDR2 (germline): SEHNR, FQNEAQ (reference sequence). CDR3 size: 15 residues. The trim removed 5 bases at V and 4 bases at J, leaving 4 bases unmatched. In DNA, the CDR3 is TGTGCCAGCAGCCCTAGCGGGAGGGCCCCAGATACGCAGTATTTT. It specifies CASSPSGRAPDTQYF.

CDR3 in amino acids: CASSLRTGLNTGELFF. The CDR3, as DNA: TGTGCCAGCAGCCTCCGGACAGGATTGAACACCGGGGAGCTGTTTTTT. This chain uses TRBV13 with TRBJ2-2; 7 bases match TRBD1. The V segment lost 5 bases and the J segment 1 base; nucleotides outside the gene matches: 7. Germline CDR1 reads PRHDT; CDR2 reads FYEKMQ (reference sequence). The CDR3 contains 16 residues. Full variable domain (missing parts from reference TRBV13 and TRBJ2-2): AAGVIQSPRHLIKEKRETATLKCYPIPRHDTVYWYQQGPGQDPQFLISFYEKMQSDKGSIPDRFSAQQFSDYHSELNMSSLELGDSALYFCASSLRTGLNTGELFFGEGSRLTVL.

The chain is built from TRBV18 and TRBJ2-1, with 8 bases that match TRBD2. With V trimmed by 2 bases and J by 4 bases, 4 bases remained unmatched. CDR1 KGHSH and CDR2 LQKENI come from the germline V gene. The CDR3 is 15 amino acids. CDR3 protein: CASSPERERYNEQFF. CDR3 nucleotide sequence: TGTGCCAGCTCACCAGAGCGGGAGCGTTACAATGAGCAGTTCTTC.

J is TRBJ1-1 and V is TRBV6-2 or TRBV6-3; no firm D call. Germline V lookup: CDR1 MNHEY, CDR2 SVGEGT. V lost 0 bases and J lost 1, with 9 bases in between. The CDR3 has 15 residues. The CDR3 nucleotides read TGTGCCAGCAGTTACTCTGTACACCCGAACACTGAAGCTTTCTTT. The encoded protein is CASSYSVHPNTEAFF.

This clone was found a few times. The chain carries TRBV7-9 and TRBJ2-1; no clear D. V was trimmed by 5 bases and J by 0 bases, leaving 14 bases between them. Germline V CDR1 and CDR2: SEHNR, FQNEAQ (reference sequence). The CDR3 loop spans 16 amino acids. CDR3 sequence reads: CASSPSDRSSYNEQFF. CDR3 DNA: TGTGCCAGCAGCCCCTCTGATCGGAGCTCCTACAATGAGCAGTTCTTC.

This clone was recorded only once. The chain couples TRBV19 to TRBJ1-4, with TRBD1 matching 7 bases. CDR3 size: 13 residues. The ends lost 6 bases at V and 11 bases at J; junction bases unmatched: 9. Germline V CDR1 and CDR2: LNHDA, SQIVND (reference sequence). The CDR3: CASSEGARSKLFF. CDR3 DNA: TGTGCCAGTAGCGAGGGGGCGCGTTCGAAACTGTTTTTT.

J is TRBJ2-1 and V is TRBV19; D is perhaps TRBD2 (5 bases). The CDR3 has 13 amino acids. Germline V gene sequence: CDR1 LNHDA, CDR2 SQIVND (reference sequence). Trimming took off 1 base at V and 8 bases at J, with 9 bases between the two ends. This chain's CDR3 is CASSIVEGYEQFF. The CDR3 nucleotides read TGTGCCAGTAGTATAGTCGAGGGCTATGAGCAGTTCTTC. The whole variable domain, remainder taken from reference TRBV19 and TRBJ2-1, is DGGITQSPKYLFRKEGQNVTLSCEQNLNHDAMYWYRQDPGQGLRLIYYSQIVNDFQKGDIAEGYSVSREKKESFPLTVTSAQKNPTAFYLCASSIVEGYEQFFGPGTRLTVL.

V gene TRBV11-3 combines with J gene TRBJ2-7; D gene ambiguous. This CDR3 comprises 10 residues. Germline V gives CDR1 SGHNT, CDR2 YENEEA. V dropped 6 bases and J dropped 3 bases, with 3 bases sitting between them. The CDR3 bases are TGTGCCAGCAGACACTACGAGCAGTACTTC. It translates to CASRHYEQYF.

The V gene is TRBV11-3, the J gene TRBJ2-7; 11 bases are shared with TRBD2. The CDR3 covers 17 residues. The ends lost 1 base at V and 3 bases at J; junction bases unmatched: 8. Germline CDR1 is SGHNT and CDR2 is YENEEA. The CDR3 spells CASSLVLSGRAVYEQYF. The CDR3 DNA follows: TGTGCCAGCAGCTTAGTACTTAGCGGGAGGGCGGTCTACGAGCAGTACTTC.

The chain joins TRBV12-3 or TRBV12-4 to TRBJ1-1; TRBD1 is a possible D gene (5 bases). Trimming removed 8 bases at V and 5 bases at J, with 9 bases between. The CDR3 loop spans 11 amino acids. CDR3 in amino acids: CASSGGTEAFF. CDR3 nucleotides: TGTGCCAGCTCTGGGGGGACTGAAGCTTTCTTT.

This chain uses TRBV3-1 (or the pseudogene TRBV3-2) with TRBJ2-7, with 10 bases aligning to TRBD2. CDR3 length: 15 amino acids. V lost 4 bases to trimming and J lost 7 bases; unmatched junction nucleotides: 10. Germline CDR1 is LGHDT and CDR2 is YNNKEL (reference sequence). CDR3 nucleotides: TGTGCCAGCAGCCCCCAAAGCGGGAGGGCCAGGGAGCAGTACTTC. Its translation: CASSPQSGRAREQYF.

This clone was seen a handful of times. The gene calls are TRBV25-1 and TRBJ1-6, with 8 positions matching TRBD1. Germline V gene sequence: CDR1 MGHDK, CDR2 SYGVNS. The CDR3 extends over 15 amino acids. J lost 13 bases, V lost 4 bases, and 12 bases had no gene match. CDR3 sequence (DNA): TGTGCCAGCAGTGCCAGCGGGACAGGTCTCTCGCCCCTCCACTTT. This encodes CASSASGTGLSPLHF.

This chain's CDR3 is CASGDWSLNTIYF. The CDR3, as DNA: TGTGCCAGCGGAGACTGGTCCCTGAACACCATATATTTT. The V and J genes are TRBV25-1 and TRBJ1-3; no clear D gene. The CDR3 sequence is 13 residues long. Trimming pared 8 bases from V and 7 bases from J, leaving 15 bases between. Germline V gene lookup returns CDR1 MGHDK and CDR2 SYGVNS.

This clone was seen just once. The chain carries TRBV7-8 and TRBJ1-5; 9 nucleotides align to TRBD1. Unmatched junction bases numbered 14, after V lost 4 bases and J lost 7 bases. This CDR3 is built from 17 residues. The germline gives CDR1 SGHVS, CDR2 FQNEAQ. The CDR3 reads CASSSTGTGHFEQPQHF. CDR3 bases: TGTGCCAGCAGCTCGACCGGGACAGGGCATTTCGAACAGCCCCAGCATTTT.

The chain combines TRBV5-1 with TRBJ1-2, with TRBD1 identical over 10 bases. This CDR3 has 18 residues. Germline V lookup: CDR1 SGHRS, CDR2 YFSETQ. Trimming at V came to 1 base and at J to 3 bases, leaving 12 bases not matched to a gene. DNA of the CDR3: TGCGCCAGCAGCTTGCAATGGGGTGGACAGGGGGTCTACTATGGCTACACCTTC. This sequence encodes CASSLQWGGQGVYYGYTF.

The CDR3 coding sequence is TGTGCCTGGAGTGTAGCGGCAGATACGCAGTATTTT. As protein: CAWSVAADTQYF. The chain links TRBV30 to TRBJ2-3; tentative D call: TRBD2 (5 bases). The length of the CDR3 is 12 residues. CDR1 is GTSNPN, CDR2 SVGIG, per germline (reference sequence). V was clipped by 0 bases and J by 4 bases, with 5 bases between them.

The chain joins TRBV10-3 to TRBJ1-4; a possible D gene is TRBD1 (6 bases). The ends were cut back, 6 bases at V and 4 bases at J, with 12 bases in the middle. Germline V lookup: CDR1 ENHRY, CDR2 SYGVKD. This CDR3 spans 14 amino acids. This chain's CDR3 is CAISQTGFNEKLFF. The CDR3 DNA sequence: TGTGCCATCAGCCAGACAGGATTTAATGAAAAACTGTTTTTT.

The chain joins TRBV10-2 to TRBJ2-1; D is undetermined. The germline V and J ends were trimmed by 7 bases and 2 bases, with 9 bases remaining between them. The CDR3 totals 13 residues. CDR1 and CDR2 from the germline V gene are WSHSY and SAAADI. CDR3 DNA: TGCGCCAGCAAAACAAGAACCTACAATGAGCAGTTCTTC. Translation gives CASKTRTYNEQFF.

The chain links TRBV27 to TRBJ2-5; perhaps TRBD1 as D (5 bases). This CDR3 spans 14 amino acids. Per germline, CDR1 MNHEY and CDR2 SMNVEV (reference sequence). The V and J ends lost 3 bases and 2 bases respectively, with 10 bases between them. The CDR3 sequence: CASSFWGGQETQYF. CDR3 sequence (DNA): TGTGCCAGCAGTTTTTGGGGCGGACAAGAGACCCAGTACTTC.

The chain is built from TRBV6-5 and TRBJ1-2; TRBD1 is a possible D gene (5 bases). This CDR3 has 13 amino acids. V lost 2 bases and J 1 base, leaving 5 bases between the germline ends. Germline V gene sequence: CDR1 MNHEY, CDR2 SVGAGI. CDR3: CASSYDSNYGYTF. CDR3 in DNA: TGTGCCAGCAGTTACGACAGTAACTATGGCTACACCTTC.

The chain couples TRBV20-1 to TRBJ1-5, with unresolved D. The CDR3 covers 13 residues. V was shortened by 3 bases and J by 8 bases, with 14 bases between the two germline ends. Germline lookup yields CDR1 DFQATT and CDR2 SNEGSKA (reference sequence). The CDR3 loop reads CSASPIGNEPQHF. The CDR3 nucleotides are TGCAGTGCTAGTCCCATCGGGAATGAGCCCCAGCATTTT.

V usage is TRBV11-3 and J usage is TRBJ2-1; 13 positions match TRBD2. The V and J ends lost 5 bases and 7 bases, in that order; junction bases with no gene match: 8. The CDR3 extends over 16 amino acids. CDR1 is SGHNT, CDR2 YENEEA, per germline. The DNA for the CDR3 is TGTGCCAGCAGCCTGGGACTAGCGGGAAGTTGGAATGAGCAGTTCTTC. This sequence encodes CASSLGLAGSWNEQFF.

This clone was counted once. The genes are TRBV12-5 and TRBJ2-7, with 15 bases fitting TRBD2. J was trimmed by 4 bases and V by 1 base; bases with no gene match: 11. CDR1 LGHNT and CDR2 FRNRAP come from the germline V gene. The length of the CDR3 is 19 residues. CDR3: CASGLAIGPGTSGRYEQYF. Written as DNA, the CDR3 is TGTGCTAGTGGTTTGGCTATCGGCCCCGGGACTAGCGGGAGGTACGAGCAGTACTTC.

V and J are TRBV7-9 and TRBJ1-5, with D possibly matching TRBD1 (5 bases). Germline assignment: CDR1 SEHNR and CDR2 FQNEAQ (reference sequence). Deletions cut 1 base from V and 4 bases from J, with 11 bases between. This CDR3 is built from 15 residues. The CDR3 is CASSLGPGWNQPQHF. The CDR3 DNA reads as TGTGCCAGCAGCTTAGGACCAGGGTGGAATCAGCCCCAGCATTTT.

This chain uses TRBV19 with TRBJ2-1; D remains ambiguous. This CDR3 is built from 12 residues. V gave up 3 bases and J gave up 7 bases, with 7 bases separating them. Germline assignment: CDR1 LNHDA and CDR2 SQIVND (reference sequence). DNA of the CDR3: TGTGCCAGTAGTATGTACAAGAATGAGCAGTTCTTC. It specifies CASSMYKNEQFF.

J is TRBJ2-5 and V is TRBV11-3; 8 nucleotides match TRBD1. This CDR3 has 15 amino acids. The germline gives CDR1 SGHNT, CDR2 YENEEA. V lost 3 bases to trimming and J lost 1 base; unmatched junction nucleotides: 4. CDR3 amino acids: CASSFRTGSQETQYF. The CDR3 DNA is TGTGCCAGCAGCTTCCGGACAGGGAGCCAAGAGACCCAGTACTTC.

The J gene is TRBJ2-1, the V gene TRBV9; 7 bases agree with TRBD2. Germline V lookup: CDR1 SGDLS, CDR2 YYNGEE. With V trimmed by 4 bases and J by 4 bases, 8 bases remained unmatched. The CDR3 covers 15 residues. CDR3 nucleotide sequence: TGTGCCAGCAGCCCCCAAGGGAGGGCTTACAATGAGCAGTTCTTC. This sequence encodes CASSPQGRAYNEQFF.

V gene TRBV19 combines with J gene TRBJ1-2; D unclear. Between the trimmed V and J ends, which lost 7 bases and 3 bases, there was a span of 12 bases. Germline V gene lookup returns CDR1 LNHDA and CDR2 SQIVND (reference sequence). This CDR3 comprises 13 residues. The CDR3 DNA reads TGTGCCAGTATCGGAGAGACCCACTATGGCTACACCTTC. Translated, it gives CASIGETHYGYTF.

The rearrangement joins TRBV5-5 to TRBJ2-1, with D maybe TRBD1 (5 bases). CDR3 length: 15 amino acids. V was cut by 0 bases and J by 6 bases, with 13 bases left in between. Germline V lookup: CDR1 SGHKS, CDR2 YYEKEE (reference sequence). CDR3 region: CASSLEGVSPNEQFF. In nucleotides, the CDR3 is TGTGCCAGCAGCTTGGAAGGGGTCTCCCCCAATGAGCAGTTCTTC.